This T cell receptor beta chain was captured in a study of T cells in Graves' hyperthyroidism and ophthalmopathy. Study-wide results and caveats: Blood also held most thyroid clonotypes expanded beyond 0.001. A model of 13 V-J pairs discriminated ophthalmopathy from stable hyperthyroidism.

The CDR3 length is 19 residues. In germline, CDR1 is SGHAT, CDR2 FQNNGV. V lost 5 bases to trimming and J lost 10 bases; unmatched junction nucleotides: 23. Exclusions: uncontrolled infection, other autoimmune disease, pregnancy, lactation. PBMCs stemmed from less than 13 ml fresh peripheral blood. Amplification of TCR beta CDR3 regions was performed using RNA transcripts as template. TCR CDR3 regions were first amplified by RT-PCR with HTBI primers. TCRdb passed the multiplex PCR reads through MiXCR, listing each CDR3 protein once. The sample holds some 760,000 distinct CDR3 sequences, around 15% seen once. This clonotype has just one count. Its antigen remains unknown.

The sequence came from a young woman with Graves' hyperthyroidism. Specimen: blood. This rearrangement joins TRBV11-2 to TRBJ2-1, with TRBD2 identical over 10 bases. In nucleotides, the CDR3 is TGTGCCAGCAGCCAAGAGTCGTGGCTAGCGGGAGAGCTGCCCTACGAGCAGTTCTTC. Amino acids: CASSQESWLAGELPYEQFF.